This T cell receptor (beta chain) emerged from a study of early T cells in non-severe SARS-CoV-2 infection. The wider study: Alpha and beta chains were unpaired, from unsorted whole-blood bulk RNA.

This clonotype was recorded at least ten times. Its target is unknown. Study results and caveats: Matching against VDJdb likely underestimated virus-specific expansions, favoring anti-spike CD8.

In the library, individual cDNA molecules carried attached unique molecular identifiers. TCRdb processed the 5' RACE reads anew with MiXCR; each CDR3 protein has one entry. The repertoire holds 37,000 or so distinct CDR3 sequences, with about 6% as singletons. The CDR3 contains 16 residues. Germline loops: CDR1 LGHDT, CDR2 YNNKEL (reference sequence). The V end lost 4 bases, the J end lost 2 bases, and 15 bases lay between the germline ends. The rearrangement uses TRBV3-1 and TRBJ2-1; D tentatively reads TRBD1 or TRBD2 (5 bases each). Sequenced: whole blood. The sequence came from an adult who was a healthcare worker with PCR-confirmed SARS-CoV-2 infection or an uninfected control (not recorded which). Here the CDR3 reads CASSPPSLGAYNEQFF. The DNA of the CDR3 is TGTGCCAGCAGCCCCCCTAGCTTGGGGGCCTACAATGAGCAGTTCTTC.